Listed below are T cell receptor beta chains from one sample, sequenced in a study of shared clonotypes between healthy human individuals. The method was immunoSEQ multiplex PCR; TCRdb's version includes in-frame clones alone and lacks a portion of them. The sample contains some 2.3 million clones, 90% to 95% of which appear only once. Source material: naive CD4+ T cells from PBMCs. The receptors shown here come from a man between 18 and 29 years old in good health. Some clones in this sample may be carry-over from other donors' samples. Both conserved end residues are part of each CDR3. Fields, in order: V gene, J gene, CDR3 length, clone size, D gene, CDR3 protein, CDR3 DNA. A D gene is named only where the DNA matches it firmly. Clone sizes are given selectively: once, few, many, or a class where the clone is expanded.

>TRBV5-1|TRBJ2-2|18|NA|NA
CASSLGTTMNFRTGELFF
TGCGCCAGCAGCTTGGGGACAACTATGAACTTTCGGACCGGGGAGCTGTTTTTT
>TRBV7-2|TRBJ2-7|13|few|NA
CASSLGPSYEQYF
TGTGCCAGCAGCTTAGGTCCCTCCTACGAGCAGTACTTC
>TRBV27|TRBJ2-1|22|NA|NA
CASSPLTRSGVGLSWSYNEQFF
TGTGCCAGCAGTCCCCTCACGCGTTCGGGAGTTGGCCTCAGTTGGTCCTACAATGAGCAGTTCTTC
>TRBV5-6|TRBJ2-7|12|NA|NA
CASGQSMGEQYF
TGTGCCAGCGGACAGTCTATGGGGGAGCAGTACTTC
>TRBV6-5|TRBJ2-1|16|NA|NA
CASSSPWARSYNEQFF
TGTGCCAGCAGTTCGCCTTGGGCTAGGTCCTACAATGAGCAGTTCTTC
>TRBV19|TRBJ2-2|15|NA|NA
CASSDLTENTGELFF
TGTGCCAGTAGTGACCTGACAGAGAACACCGGGGAGCTGTTTTTT
>TRBV23-1|TRBJ2-7|20|NA|TRBD1
CASRSVNRDRGSQGPYEQYF
TGCGCCAGCAGATCCGTGAACCGGGACAGGGGTTCCCAAGGTCCCTACGAGCAGTACTTC
>TRBV5-1|TRBJ2-7|13|NA|NA
CASSLGGNYEQYF
TGCGCCAGCAGCTTGGGGGGGAACTACGAGCAGTACTTC
>TRBV6-5|TRBJ1-4|16|NA|TRBD1
CASSYGKTGVNEKLFF
TGTGCCAGCAGTTACGGAAAGACAGGGGTTAATGAAAAACTGTTTTTT
>TRBV7-3|TRBJ2-7|15|once|NA
CASSLTGGSSYEQYF
TGTGCCAGCAGCTTAACAGGGGGATCCTCCTACGAGCAGTACTTC
>TRBV5-1|TRBJ2-1|20|NA|TRBD2
CASSGLAGTSGTSSYNEQFF
TGCGCCAGCAGCGGTCTAGCCGGGACTAGCGGGACTAGCTCCTACAATGAGCAGTTCTTC
>TRBV28|TRBJ2-5|12|NA|NA
CAISGRRETQYF
TGTGCCATCTCAGGCCGCCGAGAGACCCAGTACTTC
>TRBV5-1|TRBJ2-3|14|NA|NA
CASSLAGPTDTQYF
TGCGCCAGCAGCTTGGCCGGGCCCACAGATACGCAGTATTTT
>TRBV7-9|TRBJ1-1|16|NA|NA
CASSSRDSKSGTEAFF
TGTGCCAGCAGCTCCCGGGACTCGAAGTCGGGCACTGAAGCTTTCTTT
>TRBV2|TRBJ2-5|15|NA|NA
CASSEILGGQETQYF
TGTGCCAGCAGTGAAATACTCGGGGGCCAAGAGACCCAGTACTTC
>TRBV7-2|TRBJ1-1|15|NA|TRBD1
CASSNWDRGRAEAFF
TGTGCCAGCAGCAATTGGGACAGGGGGAGGGCTGAAGCTTTCTTT
>TRBV9|TRBJ1-4|15|NA|TRBD1
CASTISGGVGEKLFF
TGTGCCAGCACAATTTCAGGGGGCGTAGGTGAAAAACTGTTTTTT
>TRBV6-5|TRBJ1-2|14|NA|TRBD1
CASSPRGPNYGYTF
TGTGCCAGCAGTCCCAGGGGGCCCAACTATGGCTACACCTTC
>TRBV27|TRBJ2-1|15|NA|NA
CASSTPFQGRGEQFF
TGTGCCAGCAGTACCCCTTTCCAGGGTAGGGGTGAGCAGTTCTTC
>TRBV28|TRBJ1-2|14|NA|NA
CASRTPDRSYGYTF
TGTGCCAGCAGAACCCCCGACAGGTCCTATGGCTACACCTTC
>TRBV7-9|TRBJ2-3|18|NA|TRBD2
CASSLPLPLAGEASTQYF
TGTGCCAGCAGCTTACCTCTCCCATTAGCGGGAGAGGCGAGTACGCAGTATTTT
>TRBV30|TRBJ2-5|13|NA|NA
CAWSGGPQETQYF
TGTGCCTGGAGTGGGGGCCCGCAAGAGACCCAGTACTTC
>TRBV28|TRBJ2-5|17|NA|TRBD2
CASSSPLAGVGRETQYF
TGTGCCAGCAGTTCCCCCCTAGCGGGAGTGGGCAGGGAGACCCAGTACTTC
>TRBV6-4|TRBJ2-3|14|NA|NA
CASSGGPSTDTQYF
TGTGCCAGCAGTGGGGGACCCAGCACAGATACGCAGTATTTT
>TRBV11-2|TRBJ2-3|15|NA|TRBD1
CASSLGGGGADTQYF
TGTGCCAGCAGCTTAGGAGGGGGCGGCGCAGATACGCAGTATTTT
>TRBV30|TRBJ2-1|15|NA|NA
CAWSFFQRAPSEQFF
TGTGCCTGGAGTTTCTTCCAGCGGGCGCCCAGCGAGCAGTTCTTC
>TRBV2|TRBJ2-7|13|NA|NA
CASRRSTNYEQYF
TGTGCCAGCAGAAGGTCCACCAACTACGAGCAGTACTTC
>TRBV29-1|TRBJ2-1|18|NA|TRBD2
CSVAPGGLAAPSYNEQFF
TGCAGCGTGGCACCGGGGGGGCTAGCGGCCCCATCCTACAATGAGCAGTTCTTC
>TRBV7-9|TRBJ1-1|9|few|NA
CASSSEAFF
TGTGCCAGCAGCTCGGAAGCTTTCTTT
>TRBV9|TRBJ2-1|20|NA|TRBD2
CASSASRGLAGGRGYNEQFF
TGTGCCAGCAGCGCCAGCCGGGGACTAGCGGGAGGTAGGGGCTACAATGAGCAGTTCTTC
>TRBV5-1|TRBJ2-1|16|NA|TRBD1
CASSKGQGDSYNEQFF
TGCGCCAGCAGCAAGGGACAGGGGGACTCCTACAATGAGCAGTTCTTC
>TRBV28|TRBJ1-2|12|NA|NA
CASSVEHYGYTF
TGTGCCAGCAGTGTCGAGCACTATGGCTACACCTTC
>TRBV4-3|TRBJ2-5|13|NA|NA
CASSATGTETQYF
TGCGCCAGCAGCGCCACGGGGACGGAGACCCAGTACTTC
>TRBV2|TRBJ2-2|14|once|NA
CASTLGTLTGELFF
TGTGCCAGCACCTTAGGGACTTTAACCGGGGAGCTGTTTTTT
>TRBV30|TRBJ2-7|16|once|NA
CAWNPSGARGRGEQYF
TGTGCCTGGAATCCCTCGGGGGCGCGGGGACGGGGGGAGCAGTACTTC
>TRBV6-5|TRBJ2-7|13|NA|NA
CASSYSYSYEQYF
TGTGCCAGCAGTTACTCCTACAGTTACGAGCAGTACTTC
>TRBV19|TRBJ1-1|17|once|NA
CASSIGRGGRGRTEAFF
TGTGCCAGTAGTATCGGCCGGGGGGGCAGAGGGCGAACTGAAGCTTTCTTT
>TRBV2|TRBJ2-2|13|NA|NA
CASRREVTGELFF
TGTGCCAGCCGGAGGGAAGTGACCGGGGAGCTGTTTTTT
>TRBV18|TRBJ1-5|17|NA|TRBD1
CASSPSETGGNNQPQHF
TGTGCCAGCTCACCATCGGAGACAGGGGGCAACAATCAGCCCCAGCATTTT
>TRBV19|TRBJ2-3|16|NA|TRBD1
CASSISIDRARDTQYF
TGTGCCAGTAGTATTAGCATTGACAGGGCTCGAGATACGCAGTATTTT
>TRBV28|TRBJ1-2|14|NA|TRBD1
CASTRGGGVYGYTF
TGTGCCAGCACCAGAGGGGGCGGGGTCTATGGCTACACCTTC
>TRBV10-3|TRBJ2-1|16|NA|TRBD2
CAISATSGSSYNEQFF
TGTGCCATCAGTGCAACTAGCGGGAGCTCCTACAATGAGCAGTTCTTC
>TRBV7-9|TRBJ2-7|14|NA|NA
CASSLGPRSDEQYF
TGTGCCAGCAGCTTAGGACCCCGGTCCGACGAGCAGTACTTC
>TRBV28|TRBJ2-5|16|NA|TRBD2
CASSFYSGRGLRTQYF
TGTGCCAGCAGTTTCTACAGCGGGAGGGGACTCCGGACCCAGTACTTC